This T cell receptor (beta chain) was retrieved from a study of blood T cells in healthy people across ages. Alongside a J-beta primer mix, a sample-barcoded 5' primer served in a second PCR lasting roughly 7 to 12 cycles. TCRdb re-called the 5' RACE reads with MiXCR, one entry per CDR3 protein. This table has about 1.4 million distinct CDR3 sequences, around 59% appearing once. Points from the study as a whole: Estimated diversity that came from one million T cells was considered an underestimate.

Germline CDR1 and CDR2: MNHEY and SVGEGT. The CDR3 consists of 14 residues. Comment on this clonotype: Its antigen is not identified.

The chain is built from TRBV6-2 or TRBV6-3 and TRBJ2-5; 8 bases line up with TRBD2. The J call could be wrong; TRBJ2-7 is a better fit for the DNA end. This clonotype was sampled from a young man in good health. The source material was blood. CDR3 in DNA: TGTGCCAGCAGTAAAGGGGGACTAGTCCACGAGCAGTACTTC. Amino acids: CASSKGGLVHEQYF.